Below are 7 T cell receptor beta chains sequenced from a single sample in a study of cytomegalovirus exposure and HLA in healthy donors. The PCR employed 60 Vbeta primers together with 13 Jbeta primers. TCRdb keeps only in-frame clones here, not all; method: immunoSEQ multiplex PCR. The table records over 200,000 clones, approximately 81% of them present only once. The sample was PBMCs. The receptors were sampled from a human donor in good health.

The V call is TRBV5-1, the J call TRBJ2-7; 7 nucleotides line up with TRBD1. The CDR3 sequence is 16 residues long. Per the germline V gene, CDR1 is SGHRS and CDR2 is YFSETQ. V gave up 2 bases and J gave up 6 bases; unmatched junction bases: 14. CDR3 nucleotides: TGCGCCAGCAGCTTTGCCCCAACAGGGGAGTTAGGCGAGCAGTACTTC. It specifies CASSFAPTGELGEQYF.

V gene TRBV7-9 combines with J gene TRBJ2-3; D is unclear. V lost 5 bases and J lost 3, with 9 bases in between. This CDR3 region has 13 residues. Germline V gene data show CDR1 as SEHNR and CDR2 as FQNEAQ (reference sequence). The CDR3 loop is CASSLALTDTQYF. The CDR3 DNA reads as TGTGCCAGCAGCCTTGCTCTAACAGATACGCAGTATTTT.

The chain links TRBV5-1 to TRBJ2-7, with TRBD2 as a possible D gene (5 bases). The germline gives CDR1 SGHRS, CDR2 YFSETQ. This CDR3 contains 14 residues. The germline V and J ends were trimmed by 7 bases and 0 bases, with 14 bases remaining between them. The CDR3 DNA is TGCGCCAGCCGAGTTAGCGTTTACTCCTACGAGCAGTACTTC. This translates into CASRVSVYSYEQYF. Full variable domain (outside the CDR3, taken from reference TRBV5-1 and TRBJ2-7): KAGVTQTPRYLIKTRGQQVTLSCSPISGHRSVSWYQQTPGQGLQFLFEYFSETQRNKGNFPGRFSGRQFSNSRSEMNVSTLELGDSALYLCASRVSVYSYEQYFGPGTRLTVT.

V is TRBV7-2 and J is TRBJ2-7; D is unclear. The germline V gene has CDR1 SGHTA and CDR2 FQGNSA. V shed 1 base and J shed 6 bases, with 4 bases lying between them. The CDR3 has 11 amino acids. CDR3 region: CASSLVREQYF. The DNA for the CDR3 is TGTGCCAGCAGCTTAGTTCGCGAGCAGTACTTC.

The gene calls are TRBV29-1 and TRBJ2-2, with D uncertain. Deletions cut 4 bases from V and 3 bases from J, with 9 bases between. Per the germline V gene, CDR1 is SQVTM and CDR2 is ANQGSEA. The CDR3 is made up of 13 amino acids. The CDR3 nucleotides are TGCAGCGTTGTAATATCGTACACCGGGGAGCTGTTTTTT. Encoded protein: CSVVISYTGELFF.

This clone showed up just a few times. The chain joins TRBV30 to TRBJ2-5; D gene ambiguous. The germline V gene encodes CDR1 GTSNPN and CDR2 SVGIG (reference sequence). The CDR3 runs 14 residues. Trimming removed 5 bases from V and 5 bases from J, with 18 bases in between. As DNA, the CDR3 is TGTGCCTGGGTCCCGGCCCCCACACAGGAGACCCAGTACTTC. The encoded protein is CAWVPAPTQETQYF.

A word on this clone: One end of the junction varies from germline; a read error may be responsible. The V call is TRBV7-9, the J call TRBJ1-3, with D maybe TRBD1 (6 bases). CDR3 length: 15 amino acids. Germline V gene sequence: CDR1 SEHNR, CDR2 FQNEAQ (reference sequence). DNA of the CDR3: TGTTCCAGCAGACCTCAGGGGCTCATAGGAAACACCATATATTTT. Amino acids: CSSRPQGLIGNTIYF.